The 21 T cell receptor beta chains below all came from one sample that was sequenced in a study of T-cell memory formation after mild COVID-19. TCRdb independently ran MiXCR on the 5' RACE reads; one entry per CDR3 protein. The sample includes 130,000 to 150,000 distinct CDR3 sequences, about 5.7% of them seen just once. Sequencing was carried out using PBMCs or a T cell subset sorted from them (not recorded which). The receptors derive from an adult woman who had mild COVID-19 (a few samples of this study predate the infection). Cell type and time point are not known.

This chain connects TRBV5-1 to TRBJ1-1; 8 bases are shared with TRBD1. From germline, CDR1 is SGHRS and CDR2 YFSETQ. With 0 bases clipped from V and 11 bases from J, the junction kept 6 bases outside the gene matches. The CDR3 length is 13 residues. CDR3 protein: CASSLEGQGAAFF. For the CDR3, the DNA is TGCGCCAGCAGCTTGGAAGGACAGGGCGCCGCTTTCTTT.

This clonotype was counted ten times or more. This chain uses TRBV7-2 with TRBJ2-5, with D possibly matching TRBD2 (5 bases). Trimming shortened V by 4 bases and J by 2 bases, and 11 bases separated the two germline ends. This CDR3 has 14 residues. Per the germline V gene, CDR1 is SGHTA and CDR2 is FQGNSA. The CDR3 protein is CASSSRELQETQYF. The CDR3 bases are TGTGCCAGCAGCTCCCGGGAACTTCAAGAGACCCAGTACTTC.

This clonotype was observed a few times. The chain carries TRBV11-2 and TRBJ2-3; 7 bases fit TRBD1. CDR3 length: 14 residues. The V and J ends lost 8 bases and 6 bases, in that order; junction bases with no gene match: 11. The germline CDR1 and CDR2 sequences are SGHAT and FQNNGV. The chain's CDR3 is CASGAQGPSDTQYF. The CDR3 bases are TGTGCCAGCGGAGCACAGGGGCCTTCCGATACGCAGTATTTT.

This clonotype was detected ten times or more. J is TRBJ1-2 and V is TRBV7-2; a possible D gene is TRBD1 (5 bases). The germline V and J ends were trimmed by 5 bases and 7 bases, with 11 bases remaining between them. The CDR3 sequence is 12 residues long. The V gene's germline CDR1 is SGHTA and CDR2 FQGNSA. The CDR3 sequence is CASSLQGFGYTF. DNA of the CDR3: TGTGCCAGCAGCCTTCAGGGTTTTGGCTACACCTTC.

The sample holds many counts of this clonotype. The genes are TRBV2 and TRBJ2-3; 13 positions match TRBD2. CDR3 length: 14 amino acids. Losses at the gene ends were 5 bases for V and 8 bases for J; bases not matched to a gene: 4. Germline values: CDR1 SNHLY, CDR2 FYNNEI. As DNA, the CDR3 is TGTGCCAGCAGTACTAGCGGGGGGGCGGCTACGCAGTATTTT. It encodes CASSTSGGAATQYF.

This CDR3 reads CASSLQTISNQPQHF. The CDR3 nucleotides read TGTGCCAGCAGTTTACAGACTATAAGCAATCAGCCCCAGCATTTT. V and J are TRBV12-3 or TRBV12-4 and TRBJ1-5; no clear D. Deletions cut 2 bases from V and 1 base from J, with 9 bases between. The CDR3 length is 15 residues.

The gene calls are TRBV14 and TRBJ2-1; TRBD2 agrees at 9 bases. Germline V gene lookup returns CDR1 SGHDN and CDR2 FVKESK. This CDR3 spans 16 amino acids. After removal of 1 base from V and 0 bases from J, the junction contained 1 base not matched to a gene. The CDR3 loop reads CASSQGGRASYNEQFF. The CDR3 nucleotides read TGTGCCAGCAGCCAAGGCGGGAGGGCCTCCTACAATGAGCAGTTCTTC.

There are a few counts of this clonotype. CDR3 amino acids: CASRQDRGANYGYTF. CDR3 bases: TGTGCCAGCAGGCAAGACAGGGGGGCTAACTATGGCTACACCTTC. This chain uses TRBV6-5 with TRBJ1-2, with 9 bases matching TRBD1. The CDR3 sequence is 15 residues long. The V and J ends lost 6 bases and 0 bases, in that order; junction bases with no gene match: 5. The V gene's germline CDR1 is MNHEY and CDR2 SVGAGI.

This clonotype was seen ten or more times. The CDR3 coding sequence is TGCAGTGCCGGGGGCAGGGTGGTACGGAACACTGAAGCTTTCTTT. Translated, it gives CSAGGRVVRNTEAFF. The gene calls are TRBV20-1 and TRBJ1-1, with D tentatively TRBD1 (6 bases). V lost 6 bases and J lost 1, with 18 bases in between. The CDR3 totals 15 residues. From germline, CDR1 is DFQATT and CDR2 SNEGSKA (reference sequence).

This clonotype came up many times. The chain uses TRBV11-3 and TRBJ1-3; D is uncertain. V lost 1 base, J lost 0 bases, and 4 bases lay in between. This CDR3 is 14 amino acids long. Germline V lookup: CDR1 SGHNT, CDR2 YENEEA. CDR3 protein: CASSLGLSGNTIYF. In nucleotides, the CDR3 is TGTGCCAGCAGCTTAGGGCTCTCTGGAAACACCATATATTTT.

This clonotype was seen only a few times. The chain couples TRBV6-6 to TRBJ1-1; D is undetermined. This CDR3 comprises 13 residues. V was trimmed by 3 bases and J by 4 bases, leaving 9 bases between them. The germline gives CDR1 MNHNY, CDR2 SVGAGI (reference sequence). CDR3 sequence reads: CASSYTGSTEAFF. As DNA, the CDR3 is TGTGCCAGCAGTTATACGGGGAGCACTGAAGCTTTCTTT.

This clonotype occurred many times. The V gene is TRBV4-1, the J gene TRBJ2-2; 10 bases fit TRBD1. V lost 4 bases and J lost 7; bases outside the gene matches: 6. From germline, CDR1 is MGHRA and CDR2 YSYEKL. The length of the CDR3 is 15 residues. The CDR3 DNA is TGCGCCAGCAGCCCCTCGACAGGGGGCATCGGGGAGCTGTTTTTT. Encoded protein: CASSPSTGGIGELFF.

This clonotype was observed at least ten times. The rearrangement uses TRBV12-5 and TRBJ2-6; D unresolved. V lost 6 bases, J lost 2 bases, and 11 bases lay in between. Germline V gene data show CDR1 as LGHNT and CDR2 as FRNRAP. The CDR3 consists of 15 residues. The CDR3 protein is CASGLAEPGANVLTF. CDR3 nucleotide sequence: TGTGCTAGTGGGCTGGCCGAACCTGGGGCCAACGTCCTGACTTTC. The entire variable domain, with the rest obtained from reference TRBV12-5 and TRBJ2-6, is as follows: DARVTQTPRHKVTEMGQEVTMRCQPILGHNTVFWYRQTMMQGLELLAYFRNRAPLDDSGMPKDRFSAEMPDATLATLKIQPSEPRDSAVYFCASGLAEPGANVLTFGAGSRLTVL.

This clonotype was seen more than once but under ten times. V gene TRBV7-2 combines with J gene TRBJ2-2, with D perhaps TRBD1 (5 bases). The CDR3 has 17 amino acids. V was trimmed by 3 bases and J by 5 bases, leaving 19 bases between them. Germline V gene data show CDR1 as SGHTA and CDR2 as FQGNSA. The CDR3 bases are TGTGCCAGCAGCTTTGCGCAGGGAAAACCTTCGACCGGGGAGCTGTTTTTT. Amino acid sequence: CASSFAQGKPSTGELFF. Using reference TRBV7-2 and TRBJ2-2 for the parts outside the CDR3, the full variable domain is GAGVSQSPSNKVTEKGKDVELRCDPISGHTALYWYRQSLGQGLEFLIYFQGNSAPDKSGLPSDRFSAERTGGSVSTLTIQRTQQEDSAVYLCASSFAQGKPSTGELFFGEGSRLTVL.

This clonotype appeared many times. V is TRBV5-1 and J is TRBJ2-3; 12 nucleotides match TRBD1. Germline lookup yields CDR1 SGHRS and CDR2 YFSETQ. This CDR3 is 16 amino acids long. J lost 0 bases, V lost 4 bases, and 3 bases had no gene match. The CDR3 is CASSPGQGASTDTQYF. Written as DNA, the CDR3 is TGCGCCAGCAGCCCGGGACAGGGGGCGAGCACAGATACGCAGTATTTT.

This clonotype was counted at least ten times. The rearrangement uses TRBV24-1 and TRBJ2-2; 11 bases line up with TRBD2. From germline, CDR1 is KGHDR and CDR2 SFDVKD. With V trimmed by 4 bases and J by 0 bases, 3 bases remained unmatched. The CDR3 is 17 amino acids. The CDR3 DNA sequence: TGTGCCACCAGTGAGCTTAGCGGGGGGGCGAACACCGGGGAGCTGTTTTTT. Translated: CATSELSGGANTGELFF.

The chain carries TRBV6-5 and TRBJ1-4; 7 positions agree with TRBD1. From germline, CDR1 is MNHEY and CDR2 SVGAGI. V shed 5 bases, J shed 7 bases, and the junction held 7 bases outside the gene matches. CDR3 length equals 14 residues. Here the CDR3 reads CASSPGQIREKLFF. The CDR3 nucleotides are TGTGCCAGCAGTCCGGGACAGATTCGTGAAAAACTGTTTTTT.

This clonotype was detected a few times. This chain connects TRBV7-2 to TRBJ1-6; 8 bases agree with TRBD1. CDR1 is SGHTA and CDR2 is FQGNSA in the germline V gene. The CDR3 loop spans 16 amino acids. J was trimmed by 0 bases and V by 5 bases; bases with no gene match: 3. This CDR3 reads CASSRDRSSYNSPLHF. In nucleotides, the CDR3 is TGTGCCAGCAGCCGGGACAGGAGCTCCTATAATTCACCCCTCCACTTT. The whole variable domain, filled in from reference TRBV7-2 and TRBJ1-6, reads GAGVSQSPSNKVTEKGKDVELRCDPISGHTALYWYRQSLGQGLEFLIYFQGNSAPDKSGLPSDRFSAERTGGSVSTLTIQRTQQEDSAVYLCASSRDRSSYNSPLHFGNGTRLTVT.

CDR3 amino acids: CSASSTGAGPLNEQYF. The CDR3 DNA reads as TGCAGTGCTAGCTCCACCGGGGCGGGACCGCTCAACGAGCAGTACTTC. V and J are TRBV20-1 and TRBJ2-7, with D possibly being TRBD2 (6 bases). CDR3 length equals 16 residues. CDR1 is DFQATT and CDR2 is SNEGSKA in the germline V gene (reference sequence). V was shortened by 3 bases and J by 5 bases, with 23 bases between the two germline ends.

This chain joins TRBV5-1 and TRBJ2-3; 7 bases agree with TRBD2. CDR3 length: 16 amino acids. Germline CDR1 and CDR2: SGHRS and YFSETQ. Trimming removed 4 bases from V and 3 bases from J; junction bases left unmatched: 11. The chain's CDR3 is CASSPRGGTVTDTQYF. In nucleotides, the CDR3 is TGCGCCAGCAGCCCGAGGGGAGGGACGGTAACAGATACGCAGTATTTT.

There are many counts of this clonotype. V usage is TRBV12-3 or TRBV12-4 and J usage is TRBJ2-1; 8 nucleotides align to TRBD2. The CDR3 has 15 amino acids. With 4 bases clipped from V and 6 bases from J, the junction kept 8 bases outside the gene matches. The CDR3 is CASSSGPGTSNEQFF. CDR3 nucleotides: TGTGCCAGCAGTTCAGGACCCGGGACTAGCAATGAGCAGTTCTTC.